Presented here are 11 T cell receptor beta chains from one specimen sequenced in a study of OX40 agonist ivuxolimab in advanced cancers. Sequencing was performed with immunoSEQ multiplex PCR; in TCRdb, only in-frame clones are kept and a portion is missing. The sample holds about 59,000 clones, around 85% seen once. Sequences were derived from CD4+ or CD8+ T cells sorted from blood, sampled in a trial of the OX40 agonist ivuxolimab. The receptor set was obtained from an adult with an advanced solid tumor such as melanoma, head and neck, liver or kidney cancer.

This clone has more than one count but fewer than ten. The chain couples TRBV2 to TRBJ2-7, with 10 nucleotides matching TRBD1. The CDR3 is 12 residues long. CDR1 is SNHLY, CDR2 FYNNEI, per germline. Losses at the gene ends were 6 bases for V and 9 bases for J; bases not matched to a gene: 5. DNA for the CDR3: TGTGCCAGCAGAACCGACAGGGGGCGGCAGTACTTC. It encodes CASRTDRGRQYF.

This chain joins TRBV11-2 and TRBJ2-7; no definite D call. With 3 bases removed from V and 6 bases from J, the gap between germline ends came to 12 bases. This CDR3 region has 13 residues. CDR1 SGHAT and CDR2 FQNNGV come from the germline V gene. CDR3 sequence (DNA): TGTGCCAGCAGCTTGGTTGTGGGCGGCGAGCAGTACTTC. Translating it yields CASSLVVGGEQYF.

This clone has just a few counts. The chain links TRBV29-1 to TRBJ2-7, with 7 bases identical to TRBD1. The V gene's germline CDR1 is SQVTM and CDR2 ANQGSEA. This CDR3 contains 12 residues. Losses at the gene ends were 4 bases for V and 4 bases for J; bases not matched to a gene: 4. DNA of the CDR3: TGCAGCGTTGTACAGGACAGGTACGAGCAGTACTTC. Translating gives CSVVQDRYEQYF.

The rearrangement joins TRBV5-1 to TRBJ1-2; D is perhaps TRBD1 (6 bases). Germline V gives CDR1 SGHRS, CDR2 YFSETQ. The CDR3 runs 15 residues. The V end lost 0 bases, the J end lost 2 bases, and 11 bases lay between the germline ends. The chain's CDR3 is CASSLDRQGNYGYTF. The CDR3 DNA reads TGCGCCAGCAGCTTGGATCGCCAGGGGAACTATGGCTACACCTTC.

The sample holds one count of this clone. V and J are TRBV7-2 and TRBJ2-3, with TRBD2 identical over 9 bases. The CDR3 is 14 residues long. Unmatched junction bases numbered 3, after V lost 4 bases and J lost 4 bases. Germline V gene sequence: CDR1 SGHTA, CDR2 FQGNSA. The DNA for the CDR3 is TGTGCCAGCAGCTCGGGACTAGCCTCAGATACGCAGTATTTT. This codes for CASSSGLASDTQYF.

The V gene is TRBV7-9, the J gene TRBJ1-1; D ambiguous. V dropped 2 bases and J dropped 0 bases, with 4 bases sitting between them. The CDR3 has 13 residues. Germline CDR1 is SEHNR and CDR2 is FQNEAQ (reference sequence). The CDR3 loop is CASSLLMNTEAFF. In DNA, the CDR3 is TGTGCCAGCAGCTTATTGATGAACACTGAAGCTTTCTTT.

V is TRBV11-2 and J is TRBJ2-1, with D hard to call. Per the germline V gene, CDR1 is SGHAT and CDR2 is FQNNGV. With 5 bases removed from V and 8 bases from J, the gap between germline ends came to 10 bases. The CDR3 has 12 amino acids. For the CDR3, the DNA is TGTGCCAGCAGCCCAACCTTTTATGAGCAGTTCTTC. It specifies CASSPTFYEQFF.

The chain uses TRBV9 and TRBJ2-1, with TRBD2 identical over 8 bases. The CDR3 has 16 amino acids. V shed 2 bases, J shed 3 bases, and the junction held 7 bases outside the gene matches. Germline V gene data show CDR1 as SGDLS and CDR2 as YYNGEE. CDR3 DNA sequence: TGTGCCAGCAGCGTTAATAGCGGGATAAACTACAATGAGCAGTTCTTC. It specifies CASSVNSGINYNEQFF.

V usage is TRBV5-1 and J usage is TRBJ1-2; 11 bases match TRBD1. CDR1 SGHRS and CDR2 YFSETQ come from the germline V gene. The CDR3 is made up of 17 amino acids. V gave up 2 bases and J gave up 9 bases; unmatched junction bases: 15. In DNA, the CDR3 is TGCGCCAGCAGCTTAGGCGGACAGGGGGCCCTGGAGGGGCGCTACACCTTC. It yields the protein CASSLGGQGALEGRYTF.

This clone has just a few counts. This sequence joins TRBV6-5 and TRBJ2-5; 10 bases fit TRBD2. In germline, CDR1 is MNHEY, CDR2 SVGAGI. The CDR3 has 14 residues. V lost 7 bases and J lost 4; bases outside the gene matches: 6. The CDR3 spells CASKRAGGIETQYF. The DNA for the CDR3 is TGTGCCAGCAAGCGAGCGGGAGGGATAGAGACCCAGTACTTC.

This chain uses TRBV12-5 with TRBJ2-1; 14 bases fit TRBD2. V gave up 7 bases and J gave up 5 bases; unmatched junction bases: 7. This CDR3 has 16 residues. Germline V gives CDR1 LGHNT, CDR2 FRNRAP. CDR3 sequence reads: CASVGTSGRIHNEQFF. CDR3 DNA: TGTGCTAGTGTTGGGACTAGCGGGAGAATCCACAATGAGCAGTTCTTC.